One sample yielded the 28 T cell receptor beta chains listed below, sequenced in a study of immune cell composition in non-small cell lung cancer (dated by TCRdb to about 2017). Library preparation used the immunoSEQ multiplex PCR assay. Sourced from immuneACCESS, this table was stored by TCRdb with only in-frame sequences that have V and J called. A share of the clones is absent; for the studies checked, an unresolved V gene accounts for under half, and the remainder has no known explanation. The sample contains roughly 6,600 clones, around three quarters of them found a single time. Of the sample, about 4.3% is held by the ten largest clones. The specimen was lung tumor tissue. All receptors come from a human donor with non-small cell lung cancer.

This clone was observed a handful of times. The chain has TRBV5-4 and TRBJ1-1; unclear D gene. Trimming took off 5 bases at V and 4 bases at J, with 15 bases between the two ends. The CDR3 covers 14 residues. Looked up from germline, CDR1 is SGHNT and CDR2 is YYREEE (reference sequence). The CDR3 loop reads CASRPGLDSTEAFF. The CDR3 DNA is TGTGCCAGCAGGCCCGGGTTGGACTCCACTGAAGCTTTCTTT.

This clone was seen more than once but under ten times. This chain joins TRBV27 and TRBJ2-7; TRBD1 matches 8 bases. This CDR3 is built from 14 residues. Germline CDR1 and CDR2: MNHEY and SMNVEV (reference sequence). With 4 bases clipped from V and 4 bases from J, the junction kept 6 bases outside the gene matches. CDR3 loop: CASSWAGGVYEQYF. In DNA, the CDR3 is TGTGCCAGCAGTTGGGCAGGGGGCGTGTACGAGCAGTACTTC.

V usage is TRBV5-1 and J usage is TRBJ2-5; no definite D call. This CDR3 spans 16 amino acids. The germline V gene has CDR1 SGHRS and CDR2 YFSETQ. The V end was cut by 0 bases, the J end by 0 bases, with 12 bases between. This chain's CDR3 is CASSLGLSVYQETQYF. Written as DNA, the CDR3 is TGCGCCAGCAGCTTGGGTCTGTCCGTGTACCAAGAGACCCAGTACTTC.

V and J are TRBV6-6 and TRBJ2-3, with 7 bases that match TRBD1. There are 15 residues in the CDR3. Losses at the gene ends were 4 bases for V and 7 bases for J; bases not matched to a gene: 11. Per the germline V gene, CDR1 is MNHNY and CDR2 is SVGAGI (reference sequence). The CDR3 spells CASSFPGQSSNTQYF. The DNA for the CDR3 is TGTGCCAGCAGTTTCCCGGGACAGAGTTCGAATACGCAGTATTTT.

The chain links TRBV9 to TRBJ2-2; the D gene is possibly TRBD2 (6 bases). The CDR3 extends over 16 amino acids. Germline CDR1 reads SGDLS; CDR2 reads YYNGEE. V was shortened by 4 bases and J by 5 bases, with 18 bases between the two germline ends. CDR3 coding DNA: TGTGCCAGCAGCCCGAGGACGGGTGGAGGGACCGGGGAGCTGTTTTTT. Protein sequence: CASSPRTGGGTGELFF.

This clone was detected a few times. The CDR3 is CASSFSGELFF. The CDR3 DNA sequence: TGTGCCAGCAGCTTCTCCGGGGAGCTGTTTTTT. V is TRBV5-6 and J is TRBJ2-2; D is unclear. Trimming cost V 2 bases and J 6 bases, with 2 bases left between them. Germline lookup yields CDR1 SGHDT and CDR2 YYEEEE. The CDR3 covers 11 residues.

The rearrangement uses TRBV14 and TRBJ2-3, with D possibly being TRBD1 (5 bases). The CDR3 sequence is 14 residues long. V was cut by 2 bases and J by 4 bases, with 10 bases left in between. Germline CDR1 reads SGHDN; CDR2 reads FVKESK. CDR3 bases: TGTGCCAGCAGCCAATTCCAGGGCTCAGATACGCAGTATTTT. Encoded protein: CASSQFQGSDTQYF.

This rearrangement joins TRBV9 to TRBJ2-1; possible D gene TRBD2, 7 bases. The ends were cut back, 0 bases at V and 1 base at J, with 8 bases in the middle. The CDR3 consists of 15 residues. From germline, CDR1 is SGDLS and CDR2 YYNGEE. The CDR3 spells CASSVEGGSYNEQFF. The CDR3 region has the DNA TGTGCCAGCAGCGTAGAGGGGGGGTCCTACAATGAGCAGTTCTTC.

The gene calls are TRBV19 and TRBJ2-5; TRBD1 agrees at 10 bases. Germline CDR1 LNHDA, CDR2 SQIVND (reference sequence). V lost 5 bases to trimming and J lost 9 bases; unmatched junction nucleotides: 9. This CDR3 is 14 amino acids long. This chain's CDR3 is CASSYPGQGSAQYF. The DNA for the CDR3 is TGTGCCAGTAGTTACCCGGGACAGGGGAGTGCCCAGTACTTC.

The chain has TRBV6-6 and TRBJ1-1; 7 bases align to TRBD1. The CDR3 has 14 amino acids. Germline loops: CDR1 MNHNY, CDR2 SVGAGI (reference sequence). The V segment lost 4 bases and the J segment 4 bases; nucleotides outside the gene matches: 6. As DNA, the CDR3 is TGTGCCAGCAGTTCCCAAGACAGGGTCACTGAAGCTTTCTTT. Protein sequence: CASSSQDRVTEAFF.

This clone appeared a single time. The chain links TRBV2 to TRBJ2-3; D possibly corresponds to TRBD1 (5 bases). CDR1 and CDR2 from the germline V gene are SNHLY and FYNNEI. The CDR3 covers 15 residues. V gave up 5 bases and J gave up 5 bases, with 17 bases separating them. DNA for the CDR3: TGTGCCAGCAGTAAGAGCGCAGGGTTGGGAGATACGCAGTATTTT. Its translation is CASSKSAGLGDTQYF.

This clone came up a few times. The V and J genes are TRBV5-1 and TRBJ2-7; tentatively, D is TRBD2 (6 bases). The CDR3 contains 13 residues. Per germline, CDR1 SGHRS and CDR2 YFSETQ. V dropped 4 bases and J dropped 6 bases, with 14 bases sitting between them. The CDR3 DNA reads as TGCGCCAGCAGCCCATGGATGGGAGGCGAGCAGTACTTC. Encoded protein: CASSPWMGGEQYF. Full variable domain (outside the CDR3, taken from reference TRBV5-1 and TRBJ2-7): KAGVTQTPRYLIKTRGQQVTLSCSPISGHRSVSWYQQTPGQGLQFLFEYFSETQRNKGNFPGRFSGRQFSNSRSEMNVSTLELGDSALYLCASSPWMGGEQYFGPGTRLTVT.

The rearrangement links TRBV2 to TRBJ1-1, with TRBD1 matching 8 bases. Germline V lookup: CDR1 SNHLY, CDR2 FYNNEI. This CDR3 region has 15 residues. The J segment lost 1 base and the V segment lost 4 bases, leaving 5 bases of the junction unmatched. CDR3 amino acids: CASSVQGAQNTEAFF. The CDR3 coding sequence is TGTGCCAGCAGTGTGCAGGGGGCGCAGAACACTGAAGCTTTCTTT.

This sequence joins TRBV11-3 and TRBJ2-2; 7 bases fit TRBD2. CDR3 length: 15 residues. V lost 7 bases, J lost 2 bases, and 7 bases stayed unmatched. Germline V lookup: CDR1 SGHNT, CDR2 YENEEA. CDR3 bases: TGTGCCAGCACCCCGCTAGCGGTAAACACCGGGGAGCTGTTTTTT. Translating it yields CASTPLAVNTGELFF.

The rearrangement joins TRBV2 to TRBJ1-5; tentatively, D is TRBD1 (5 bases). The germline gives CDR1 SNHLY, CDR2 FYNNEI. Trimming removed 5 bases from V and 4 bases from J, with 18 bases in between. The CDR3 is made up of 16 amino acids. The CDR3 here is CASSPTAPDTNQPQHF. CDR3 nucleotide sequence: TGTGCCAGCAGTCCGACAGCGCCCGATACAAATCAGCCCCAGCATTTT.

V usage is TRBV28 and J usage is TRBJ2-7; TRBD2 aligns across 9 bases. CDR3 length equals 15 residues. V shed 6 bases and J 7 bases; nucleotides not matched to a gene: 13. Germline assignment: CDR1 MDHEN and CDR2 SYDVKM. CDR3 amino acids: CASSPGGPRGGEQYF. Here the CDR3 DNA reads TGTGCCAGCAGCCCCGGAGGACCGCGGGGGGGGGAGCAGTACTTC.

The DNA for the CDR3 is TGTGCCAGCAGCACCTCAGGGGCGAGTTATGGCTACACCTTC. As protein: CASSTSGASYGYTF. This chain links TRBV9 with TRBJ1-2; a possible D gene is TRBD1 (6 bases). Germline loops: CDR1 SGDLS, CDR2 YYNGEE. The CDR3 runs 14 residues. The germline V and J ends were trimmed by 4 bases and 5 bases, with 15 bases remaining between them.

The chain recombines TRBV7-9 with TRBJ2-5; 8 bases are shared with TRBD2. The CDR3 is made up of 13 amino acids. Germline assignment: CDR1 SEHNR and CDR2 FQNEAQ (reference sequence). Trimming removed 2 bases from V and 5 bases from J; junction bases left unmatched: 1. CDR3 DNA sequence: TGTGCCAGCAGCTTAATAGCGGGGGAGACCCAGTACTTC. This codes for CASSLIAGETQYF.

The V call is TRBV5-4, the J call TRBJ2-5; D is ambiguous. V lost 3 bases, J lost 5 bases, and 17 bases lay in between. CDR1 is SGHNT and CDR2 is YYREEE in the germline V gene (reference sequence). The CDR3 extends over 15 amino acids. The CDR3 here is CASSSLGWYAETQYF. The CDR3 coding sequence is TGTGCCAGCAGCTCATTGGGCTGGTACGCGGAGACCCAGTACTTC.

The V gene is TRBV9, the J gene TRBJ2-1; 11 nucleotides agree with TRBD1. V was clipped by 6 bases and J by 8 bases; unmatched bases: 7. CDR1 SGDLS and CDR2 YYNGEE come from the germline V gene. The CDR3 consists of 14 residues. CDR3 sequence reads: CASTIRGQGDEQFF. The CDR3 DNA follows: TGTGCCAGCACCATACGGGGACAGGGGGATGAGCAGTTCTTC. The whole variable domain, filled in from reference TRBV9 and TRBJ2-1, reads DSGVTQTPKHLITATGQRVTLRCSPRSGDLSVYWYQQSLDQGLQFLIQYYNGEERAKGNILERFSAQQFPDLHSELNLSSLELGDSALYFCASTIRGQGDEQFFGPGTRLTVL.

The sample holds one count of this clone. This chain's CDR3 is CASSPTGQDNVLTF. CDR3 nucleotides: TGTGCCAGCTCACCGACCGGACAGGACAACGTCCTGACTTTC. The chain employs TRBV18 and TRBJ2-6, with TRBD1 identical over 7 bases. The CDR3 is 14 amino acids. Trimming at V came to 3 bases and at J to 9 bases, leaving 5 bases not matched to a gene. Per the germline V gene, CDR1 is KGHSH and CDR2 is LQKENI.

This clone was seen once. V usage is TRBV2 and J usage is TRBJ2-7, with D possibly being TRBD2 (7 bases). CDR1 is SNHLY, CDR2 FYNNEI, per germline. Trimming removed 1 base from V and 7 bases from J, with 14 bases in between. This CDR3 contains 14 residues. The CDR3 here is CASSEVVRGGEQYF. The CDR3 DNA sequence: TGTGCCAGCAGTGAAGTCGTCAGGGGAGGGGAGCAGTACTTC.

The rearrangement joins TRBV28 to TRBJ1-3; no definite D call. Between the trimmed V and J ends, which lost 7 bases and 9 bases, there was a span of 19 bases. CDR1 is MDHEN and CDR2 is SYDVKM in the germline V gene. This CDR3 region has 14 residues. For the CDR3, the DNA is TGTGCCAGCACCTCTGGCCATACAGAACCCACCATATATTTT. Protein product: CASTSGHTEPTIYF.

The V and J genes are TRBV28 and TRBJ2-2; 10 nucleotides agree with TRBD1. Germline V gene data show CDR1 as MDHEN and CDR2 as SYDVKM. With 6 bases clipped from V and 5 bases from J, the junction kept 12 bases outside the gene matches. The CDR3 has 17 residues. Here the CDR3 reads CASSRDRGRDWTGELFF. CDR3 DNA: TGTGCCAGCAGCCGCGACAGGGGGCGCGATTGGACCGGGGAGCTGTTTTTT.

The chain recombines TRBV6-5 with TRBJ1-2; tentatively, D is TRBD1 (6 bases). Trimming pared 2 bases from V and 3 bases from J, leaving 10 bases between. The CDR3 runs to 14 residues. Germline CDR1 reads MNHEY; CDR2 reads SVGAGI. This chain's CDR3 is CASSYRDRHYGYTF. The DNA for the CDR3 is TGTGCCAGCAGTTACAGAGACAGGCACTATGGCTACACCTTC.

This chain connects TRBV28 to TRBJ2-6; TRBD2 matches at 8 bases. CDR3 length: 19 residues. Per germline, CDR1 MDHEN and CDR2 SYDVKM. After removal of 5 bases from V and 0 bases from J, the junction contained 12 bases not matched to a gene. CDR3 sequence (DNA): TGTGCCAGCAGTCTGCTCCGTGGGACTAGGTCCTCTGGGGCCAACGTCCTGACTTTC. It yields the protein CASSLLRGTRSSGANVLTF.

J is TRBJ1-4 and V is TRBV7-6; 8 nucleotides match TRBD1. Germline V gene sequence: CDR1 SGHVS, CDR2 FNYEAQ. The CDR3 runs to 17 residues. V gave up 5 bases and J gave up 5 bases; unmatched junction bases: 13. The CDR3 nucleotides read TGTGCCAGCAGCCCCGGTATGATCAGGGGGCGGAATGAAAAACTGTTTTTT. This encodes CASSPGMIRGRNEKLFF.

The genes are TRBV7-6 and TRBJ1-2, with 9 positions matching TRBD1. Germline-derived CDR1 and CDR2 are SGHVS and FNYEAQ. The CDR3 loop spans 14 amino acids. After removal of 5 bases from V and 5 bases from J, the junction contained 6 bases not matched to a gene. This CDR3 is CASSPEDRGYGYTF. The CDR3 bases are TGTGCCAGCAGCCCCGAGGACAGGGGATATGGCTACACCTTC. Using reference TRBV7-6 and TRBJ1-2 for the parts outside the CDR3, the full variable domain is GAGVSQSPRYKVTKRGQDVALRCDPISGHVSLYWYRQALGQGPEFLTYFNYEAQQDKSGLPNDRFSAERPEGSISTLTIQRTEQRDSAMYRCASSPEDRGYGYTFGSGTRLTVV.